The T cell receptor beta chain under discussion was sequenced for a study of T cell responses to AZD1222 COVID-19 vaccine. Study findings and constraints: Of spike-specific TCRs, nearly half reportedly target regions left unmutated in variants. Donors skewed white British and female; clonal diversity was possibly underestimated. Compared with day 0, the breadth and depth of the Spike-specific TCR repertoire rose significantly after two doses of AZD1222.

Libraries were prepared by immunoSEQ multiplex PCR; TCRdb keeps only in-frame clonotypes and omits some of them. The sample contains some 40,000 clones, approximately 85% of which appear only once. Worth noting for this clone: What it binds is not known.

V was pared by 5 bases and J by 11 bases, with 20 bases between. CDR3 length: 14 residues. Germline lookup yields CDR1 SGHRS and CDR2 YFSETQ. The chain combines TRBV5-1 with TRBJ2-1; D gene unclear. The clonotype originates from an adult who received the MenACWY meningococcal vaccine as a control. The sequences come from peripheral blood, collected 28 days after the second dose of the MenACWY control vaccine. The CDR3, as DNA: TGCGCCAGCAGACAAACCTCCGGGCTCCCGAAGCAGTTCTTC. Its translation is CASRQTSGLPKQFF.